These T cell receptor beta chains were read from a single sample in a study of CD8 T cells in Susac syndrome. TCRdb recomputed calls from the immunoSEQ multiplex PCR reads with MiXCR, one row per CDR3 protein. The data show 150,000 to 160,000 distinct CDR3 sequences, about 95% seen once. Sequencing was performed on CD4+ T cells from PBMCs. The origin of the receptors is a human donor with Susac syndrome. CDR3s include the opening cysteine and the closing phenylalanine or tryptophan. A D gene is named only where the DNA matches it firmly. The listing skips clone size in some rows; elsewhere it reads once, few, many or a size class.

j_call,clone_size,d_call,v_call,cdr3_nt,cdr3_aa
TRBJ1-2,NA,NA,TRBV5-1,TGCGCCAGCAGCTTGGGGACGGGAGACTATGGCTACACCTTC,CASSLGTGDYGYTF
TRBJ1-6,NA,TRBD1,TRBV27,TGTGCCAGCAGTTCGTGGGACAGCAATTCACCCCTCCACTTT,CASSSWDSNSPLHF
TRBJ1-1,NA,NA,TRBV29-1,TGCAGCGGGGGATTCATGAACACTGAAGCTTTCTTT,CSGGFMNTEAFF
TRBJ1-5,NA,NA,TRBV7-2,TGTGCCAGCAGCCTAAGGGTTGGTCAGCCCCAGCATTTT,CASSLRVGQPQHF
TRBJ1-1,once,NA,TRBV20-1,TGCAGTGCGGAAAGGGACACTGAAGCTTTCTTT,CSAERDTEAFF
TRBJ2-5,NA,TRBD1,TRBV20-1,TGCAGTGCTATCCCACCCTCGACAGGGCGAGAGACCCAGTACTTC,CSAIPPSTGRETQYF
TRBJ2-3,NA,NA,TRBV27,TGTGCCAGCAGTTTTGCACGGGCGGGCACAGATACGCAGTATTTT,CASSFARAGTDTQYF
TRBJ2-7,NA,NA,TRBV7-8,TGTGCCAGCAGCTTAGGCGGCTTAGGCGAGCAGTACTTC,CASSLGGLGEQYF
TRBJ1-2,NA,NA,TRBV5-1,TGCGCCAGCAGCGCGGTCGGGGGAGGGTATGGCTACACCTTC,CASSAVGGGYGYTF
TRBJ1-2,NA,TRBD1,TRBV9,TGTGCCAGCAGCGTAGCCGGGACAGGGGGGAACTATGGCTACACCTTC,CASSVAGTGGNYGYTF
TRBJ2-5,once,TRBD1,TRBV12-3/TRBV12-4,TGTGCCAGCAGCCTTAGACAGGGTCCAGAGACCCAGTACTTC,CASSLRQGPETQYF
TRBJ2-2,once,TRBD2,TRBV9,TGTGCCAGCAGCTTTGGGGGGGGTCGGAACACCGGGGAGCTGTTTTTT,CASSFGGGRNTGELFF
TRBJ1-4,NA,TRBD1,TRBV5-1,TGCGCCAGCAGTATGACAGGGGAGGAACTGTTTTTT,CASSMTGEELFF
TRBJ1-4,NA,NA,TRBV9,TGTGCCAGCAGCCCCAGTAGGGCGGAAGAAAAACTGTTTTTT,CASSPSRAEEKLFF
TRBJ2-6,NA,NA,TRBV29-1,TGCAGCGTGGGGGGCCCTGGGGCCAACGTCCTGACTTTC,CSVGGPGANVLTF
TRBJ2-3,NA,NA,TRBV29-1,TGCAGCGTTGCCTTGCAGGTAGCTAATACGCAGTATTTT,CSVALQVANTQYF
TRBJ1-1,NA,NA,TRBV12-3/TRBV12-4,TGTGCCAGCAGTTCCCACGCCACTGAAGCTTTCTTT,CASSSHATEAFF
TRBJ1-1,NA,NA,TRBV10-3,TGTGCCATCGGGTACAGGGAGGGCACTGAAGCTTTCTTT,CAIGYREGTEAFF
TRBJ2-3,once,TRBD2,TRBV13,TGTGCCAGCAGCTCCTACCCCGTACTAGCGGGGGCCGGGGATACGCAGTATTTT,CASSSYPVLAGAGDTQYF
TRBJ2-3,NA,TRBD1,TRBV9,TGTGCCAGCAGCGCCCGTGCCCGACAGGGTCTAGGAGATACGCAGTATTTT,CASSARARQGLGDTQYF
TRBJ2-3,NA,TRBD1,TRBV20-1,TGCAGTGCCCCGGACAGGGGCACAGATACGCAGTATTTT,CSAPDRGTDTQYF
TRBJ1-2,NA,NA,TRBV3-1,TGTGCCAGCAGCCACAGGGTTACCTATGGCTACACCTTC,CASSHRVTYGYTF
TRBJ1-2,NA,TRBD1,TRBV19,TGTGCCACTCCAGGGACAGGGATCTATGGCTACACCTTC,CATPGTGIYGYTF
TRBJ2-1,once,NA,TRBV15,TGTGCCACCAGCAGAGATAGGGGGGTACTATCCCCTGAGCAGTTCTTC,CATSRDRGVLSPEQFF
TRBJ2-1,NA,NA,TRBV15,TGTGCCACCAGCAGAGTAAGGGGGGGTAGCTCCTACAATGAGCAGTTCTTC,CATSRVRGGSSYNEQFF
TRBJ1-1,NA,NA,TRBV6-2/TRBV6-3,TGTGCCAGCAGCCCACACTCGAGGAGTGCTTTCTTT,CASSPHSRSAFF
TRBJ1-1,NA,TRBD1,TRBV5-1,TGCGCCAGCAGCCAAATGCGACAGGGGCTAAACACTGAAGCTTTCTTT,CASSQMRQGLNTEAFF
TRBJ2-2,NA,TRBD2,TRBV29-1,TGCAGCGTCGACGGGACTAGCGGGGCCGGGGAGCTGTTTTTT,CSVDGTSGAGELFF
TRBJ1-1,NA,NA,TRBV12-5,TGTGCTAGTGGCCCCAATTCTGAAGCTTTCTTT,CASGPNSEAFF
TRBJ1-5,NA,TRBD1,TRBV7-9,TGTGCCAGCAGCCTCGGGACAGGGGACAATCAGCCCCAGCATTTT,CASSLGTGDNQPQHF
TRBJ2-3,NA,TRBD2,TRBV7-3,TGTGCCAGCAGCCCTTGGGGGGGAGTAGGCACAGATACGCAGTATTTT,CASSPWGGVGTDTQYF
TRBJ2-3,NA,TRBD1,TRBV7-2,TGTGCCAGCAGCGTGGACAGGGTCAGCACAGATACGCAGTATTTT,CASSVDRVSTDTQYF
TRBJ1-1,NA,NA,TRBV7-2,TGTGCCAGCAGCGCCCAGAGGATAAACACTGAAGCTTTCTTT,CASSAQRINTEAFF
TRBJ2-7,NA,TRBD2,TRBV25-1,TGTGCCAGCAGTGAGTGGCGGGGGGACCACGAGCAGTACTTC,CASSEWRGDHEQYF
TRBJ2-3,once,NA,TRBV6-6,TGTGCCAGCAGTTACGTGGGGGGCACAGATACGCAGTATTTT,CASSYVGGTDTQYF
TRBJ2-2,NA,NA,TRBV5-1,TGCGCCAGCAGCTCGACAGAGCTGAACACCGGGGAGCTGTTTTTT,CASSSTELNTGELFF
TRBJ2-7,NA,TRBD2,TRBV20-1,TGCAGTGCTAGAGAAGCGGGGGAATACGAGCAGTACTTC,CSAREAGEYEQYF
TRBJ2-1,NA,TRBD2,TRBV19,TGTGCCAGTATGGTTAGCGGGGGTACCTACAATGAGCAGTTCTTC,CASMVSGGTYNEQFF
TRBJ1-5,once,NA,TRBV7-8,TGTGCCAGCAGCTTAGTGGGGCGGGGGGGCAATCAGCCCCAGCATTTT,CASSLVGRGGNQPQHF
TRBJ2-5,NA,TRBD2,TRBV7-2,TGTGCCAGCAGGCTAGCGGAGGGGACCCAGTACTTC,CASRLAEGTQYF
TRBJ1-1,NA,NA,TRBV20-1,TGCAGTGCCACCCGGGACGGCACACAGAACACTGAAGCTTTCTTT,CSATRDGTQNTEAFF
TRBJ2-3,NA,NA,TRBV10-3,TGTGCCATCAGTGAACGGGGTCCGAGCACAGATACGCAGTATTTT,CAISERGPSTDTQYF
TRBJ2-5,NA,NA,TRBV5-4,TGTGCCAGCAGCCGTAACAGGGAGCGGGAGACCCAGTACTTC,CASSRNRERETQYF
TRBJ1-5,NA,NA,TRBV5-6,TGTGCCAGCAGCTACAGGGATAGCAATCAGTGCCAGCATTTT,CASSYRDSNQCQHF
TRBJ2-1,NA,TRBD2,TRBV9,TGTGCCAGCAGTTTCTCTCCTCTAGCGGGTGAGCAGTTCTTC,CASSFSPLAGEQFF
TRBJ1-1,NA,NA,TRBV29-1,TGCAGCGCTCCTCTTACCCCGGGGACAACGCAGAACACTGAAGCTTTCTTT,CSAPLTPGTTQNTEAFF
TRBJ2-1,NA,TRBD2,TRBV9,TGTGCCAGCGCTAGCGGGGACTACAATGAGCAGTTCTTC,CASASGDYNEQFF
TRBJ2-7,NA,NA,TRBV7-8,TGTGCCAGCAGTCCTCCCCAGGGAATCCCCTACGAGCAGTACTTC,CASSPPQGIPYEQYF
TRBJ1-2,NA,NA,TRBV20-1,TGCAGTGCTAGAGATCGTCCCGGAAATGGCTACACCTTC,CSARDRPGNGYTF
TRBJ1-2,NA,NA,TRBV7-9,TGTGCCAGCCCGGCTCTGGGCACCCATGGCTACACCTTC,CASPALGTHGYTF
TRBJ2-5,NA,NA,TRBV20-1,TGCAGTGCTCTGGACGGGGACGAGACCCAGTACTTC,CSALDGDETQYF
TRBJ2-5,few,NA,TRBV18,TGTGCCAGCTCACCAGTGGAAGAGACCCAGTACTTC,CASSPVEETQYF
TRBJ1-4,NA,NA,TRBV23-1,TGCGCCAGCGACTCCTACCTGGGGAGGGGCGGTAATGAAAAACTGTTTTTT,CASDSYLGRGGNEKLFF
TRBJ2-7,once,NA,TRBV20-1,TGCAGTGCCCGCGGTATCTCCTACGAGCAGTACTTC,CSARGISYEQYF
TRBJ2-7,NA,TRBD1,TRBV12-3/TRBV12-4,TGTGCCAGCAGTTTTGGACAGGGCCCTTACGAGCAGTACTTC,CASSFGQGPYEQYF
TRBJ2-1,NA,NA,TRBV4-3,TGCGCCAGCACCGGCTCTGGGGTACCCTACAATGAGCAGTTCTTC,CASTGSGVPYNEQFF
TRBJ1-1,NA,NA,TRBV19,TGTGCCAGTACCATAGCTAGGTCTGAAGCTTTCTTT,CASTIARSEAFF
TRBJ2-3,NA,TRBD2,TRBV20-1,TGCAGTGCTAGCCCCCTAGCGGGGGGCAGCACAGATACGCAGTATTTT,CSASPLAGGSTDTQYF
TRBJ2-1,NA,NA,TRBV29-1,TGCAGCGTTGGGTCAGGTATCCATGAGCAGTTCTTC,CSVGSGIHEQFF